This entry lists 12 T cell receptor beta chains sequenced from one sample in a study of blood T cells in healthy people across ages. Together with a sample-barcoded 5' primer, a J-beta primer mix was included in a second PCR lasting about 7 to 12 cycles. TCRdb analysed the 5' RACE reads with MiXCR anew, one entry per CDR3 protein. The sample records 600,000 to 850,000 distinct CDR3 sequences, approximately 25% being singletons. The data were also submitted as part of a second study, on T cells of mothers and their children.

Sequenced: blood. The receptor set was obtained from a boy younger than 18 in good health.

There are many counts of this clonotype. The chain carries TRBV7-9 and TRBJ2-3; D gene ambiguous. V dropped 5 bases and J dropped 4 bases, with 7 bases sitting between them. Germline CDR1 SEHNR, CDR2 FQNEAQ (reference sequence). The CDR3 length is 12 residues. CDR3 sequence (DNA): TGTGCCAGCAGCCAAAGGGCAGATACGCAGTATTTT. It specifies CASSQRADTQYF.

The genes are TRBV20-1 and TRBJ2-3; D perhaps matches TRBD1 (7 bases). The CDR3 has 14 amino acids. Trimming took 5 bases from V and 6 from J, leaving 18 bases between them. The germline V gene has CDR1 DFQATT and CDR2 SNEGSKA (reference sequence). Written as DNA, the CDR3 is TGCAGTGCTCCCCAGGGGGGCGTTCAGGATACGCAGTATTTT. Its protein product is CSAPQGGVQDTQYF.

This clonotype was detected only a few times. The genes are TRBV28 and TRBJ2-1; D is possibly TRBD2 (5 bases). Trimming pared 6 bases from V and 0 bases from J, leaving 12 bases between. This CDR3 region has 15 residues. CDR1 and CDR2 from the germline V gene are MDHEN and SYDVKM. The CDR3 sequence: CASREDGNSYNEQFF. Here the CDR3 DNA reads TGTGCCAGCAGGGAGGACGGAAACTCCTACAATGAGCAGTTCTTC.

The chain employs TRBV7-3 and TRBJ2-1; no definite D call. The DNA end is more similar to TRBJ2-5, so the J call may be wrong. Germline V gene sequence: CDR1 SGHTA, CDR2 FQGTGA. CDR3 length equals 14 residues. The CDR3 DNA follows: TGTGCCAGCAGTCAAGACTCCCACGGCGAGACCCAGTACTTC. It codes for CASSQDSHGETQYF.

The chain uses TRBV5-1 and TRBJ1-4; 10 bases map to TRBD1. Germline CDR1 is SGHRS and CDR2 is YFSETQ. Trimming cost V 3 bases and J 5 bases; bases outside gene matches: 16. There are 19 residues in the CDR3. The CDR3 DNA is TGCGCCAGCAGCTCTCGACCTACGGACAGGGGGTTATCGAATGAAAAACTGTTTTTT. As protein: CASSSRPTDRGLSNEKLFF.

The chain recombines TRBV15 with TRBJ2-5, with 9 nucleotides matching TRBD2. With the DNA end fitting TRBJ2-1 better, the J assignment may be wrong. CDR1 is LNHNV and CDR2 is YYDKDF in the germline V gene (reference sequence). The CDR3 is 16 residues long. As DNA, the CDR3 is TGTGCCACCAGCGAGGAAATAGCGGGAGCCTACAATGAGCAGTTCTTC. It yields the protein CATSEEIAGAYNEQFF.

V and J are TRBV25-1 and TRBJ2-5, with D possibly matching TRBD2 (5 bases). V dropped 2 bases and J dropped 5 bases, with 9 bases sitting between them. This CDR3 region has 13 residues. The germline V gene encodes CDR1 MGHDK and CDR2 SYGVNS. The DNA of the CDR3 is TGTGCCAGCAGTGAAGCCGGGATCGAGACCCAGTACTTC. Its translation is CASSEAGIETQYF.

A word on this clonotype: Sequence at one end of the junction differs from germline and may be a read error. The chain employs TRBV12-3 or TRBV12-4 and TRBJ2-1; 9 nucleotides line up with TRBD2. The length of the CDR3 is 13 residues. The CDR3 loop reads CASSLTSGNEQSF. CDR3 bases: TGTGCCAGCAGTTTGACTAGCGGCAATGAGCAGTCCTTC.

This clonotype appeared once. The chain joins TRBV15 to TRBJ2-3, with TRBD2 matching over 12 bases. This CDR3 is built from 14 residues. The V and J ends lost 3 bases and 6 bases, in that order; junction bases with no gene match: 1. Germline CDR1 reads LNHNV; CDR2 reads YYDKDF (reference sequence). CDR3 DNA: TGTGCCACCAGCAGGACTAGCGGGAGTGATACGCAGTATTTT. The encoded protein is CATSRTSGSDTQYF.

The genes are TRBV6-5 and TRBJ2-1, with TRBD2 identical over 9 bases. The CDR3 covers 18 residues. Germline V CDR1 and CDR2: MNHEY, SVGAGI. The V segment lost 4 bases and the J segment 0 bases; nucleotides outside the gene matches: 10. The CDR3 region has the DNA TGTGCCAGCAGTTGGCTTTTAGCGGGGGAAAGCTCCTACAATGAGCAGTTCTTC. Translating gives CASSWLLAGESSYNEQFF.

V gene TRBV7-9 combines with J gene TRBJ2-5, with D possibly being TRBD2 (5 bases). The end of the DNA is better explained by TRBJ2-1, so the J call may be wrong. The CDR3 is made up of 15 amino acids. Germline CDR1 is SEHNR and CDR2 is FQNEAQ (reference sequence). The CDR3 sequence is CASNPSGTGIGEQFF. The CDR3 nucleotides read TGTGCCAGCAATCCGTCCGGAACGGGGATCGGTGAGCAGTTCTTC.

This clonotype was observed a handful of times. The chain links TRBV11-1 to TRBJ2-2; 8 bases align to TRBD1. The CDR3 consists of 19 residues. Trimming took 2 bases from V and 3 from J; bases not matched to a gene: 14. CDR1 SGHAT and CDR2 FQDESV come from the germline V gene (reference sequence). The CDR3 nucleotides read TGTGCCAGCAGCTTAAGAAGGTCCGGGACAGGCCGGTACACCGGGGAGCTGTTTTTT. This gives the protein CASSLRRSGTGRYTGELFF.